Presented here are 27 T cell receptor beta chains from one specimen sequenced in a study of blood T cells in healthy people across ages (dated by TCRdb to between 2015 and 2017). Library preparation used 5' RACE. Sequencing relied on an Illumina HiSeq 2500. A second PCR of roughly 6 to 11 cycles was run with a J-beta primer mix and a sample-barcoded 5' primer. TCRdb redid the processing of the public reads, applying fastp at Q25 and MiXCR, and retained in-frame beta chains. A single entry per CDR3 protein holds the most common genes and DNA from its merged rows. The sample yields approximately 360,000 distinct CDR3 sequences; roughly half were counted once. The leading ten clones occupy over 40% of the sample. Sequencing input: blood. These receptors were obtained from a man aged 55 to 70 in good health.

This chain joins TRBV6-2 or TRBV6-3 and TRBJ2-1; 8 bases line up with TRBD2. The V gene end was trimmed by 6 bases and the J gene end by 4 bases; junction bases not matched to a gene: 8. This CDR3 has 15 residues. Germline V gene data show CDR1 as MNHEY and CDR2 as SVGEGT. This CDR3 reads CASSSSGSGYNEQFF. DNA for the CDR3: TGTGCCAGCAGCTCCAGCGGGAGTGGATACAATGAGCAGTTCTTC.

The rearrangement links TRBV11-1 to TRBJ2-2, with 7 positions matching TRBD2. Germline V gene sequence: CDR1 SGHAT, CDR2 FQDESV (reference sequence). Trimming cost V 3 bases and J 6 bases; bases outside gene matches: 10. This CDR3 spans 16 amino acids. In nucleotides, the CDR3 is TGTGCCAGCAGCTTGTTTGGCGGGAGCGAATCCGGGGAGCTGTTTTTT. Translated, it gives CASSLFGGSESGELFF.

The chain recombines TRBV4-2 with TRBJ2-6; 7 bases line up with TRBD2. CDR1 is LGHNA and CDR2 is YNFKEQ in the germline V gene. CDR3 length equals 15 residues. V trimming: 1 base; J trimming: 4 bases; junction bases outside the gene matches: 1. The CDR3 reads CASSQGRGGANVLTF. The CDR3 DNA follows: TGTGCCAGCAGCCAAGGGCGGGGGGGGGCCAACGTCCTGACTTTC.

This clonotype was observed a handful of times. The chain uses TRBV7-2 and TRBJ2-1, with 7 positions matching TRBD2. CDR3 length equals 12 residues. CDR1 SGHTA and CDR2 FQGNSA come from the germline V gene. Germline trimming cut 6 bases from V and 9 bases from J; bases unmatched to any gene: 5. The CDR3 DNA is TGTGCCAGCAGTAGTGGGGGGGGTGAGCAGTTCTTC. Protein product: CASSSGGGEQFF. Full variable domain (outside the CDR3, taken from reference TRBV7-2 and TRBJ2-1): GAGVSQSPSNKVTEKGKDVELRCDPISGHTALYWYRQSLGQGLEFLIYFQGNSAPDKSGLPSDRFSAERTGGSVSTLTIQRTQQEDSAVYLCASSSGGGEQFFGPGTRLTVL.

The gene calls are TRBV20-1 and TRBJ1-2; the D gene is possibly TRBD1 (5 bases). The ends were cut back, 3 bases at V and 3 bases at J, with 20 bases in the middle. CDR1 and CDR2 (germline): DFQATT, SNEGSKA (reference sequence). CDR3 size: 16 residues. CDR3 sequence: CSARSAGRRGDYGYTF. CDR3 nucleotides: TGCAGTGCTAGGTCCGCCGGGCGCCGAGGGGACTATGGCTACACCTTC.

This chain joins TRBV20-1 and TRBJ1-2, with D maybe TRBD1 (5 bases). Germline V gives CDR1 DFQATT, CDR2 SNEGSKA (reference sequence). V was pared by 3 bases and J by 0 bases, with 8 bases between. The CDR3 runs to 13 residues. The CDR3 reads CSASAGTNYGYTF. CDR3 bases: TGCAGTGCTAGCGCAGGGACTAACTATGGCTACACCTTC.

The rearrangement links TRBV20-1 to TRBJ2-5; D possibly uses TRBD1 or TRBD2 (5 bases each). The germline gives CDR1 DFQATT, CDR2 SNEGSKA (reference sequence). This CDR3 is built from 13 residues. The V end was cut by 1 base, the J end by 0 bases, with 6 bases between. CDR3 protein: CSARGGNQETQYF. As DNA, the CDR3 is TGCAGTGCTAGAGGGGGGAACCAAGAGACCCAGTACTTC.

The CDR3 spells CSASTSGIYEQYF. The DNA for the CDR3 is TGCAGTGCTTCGACTAGCGGGATATACGAGCAGTACTTC. The chain combines TRBV20-1 with TRBJ2-4; 11 nucleotides match TRBD2. The J call may be wrong; the DNA end is better matched by TRBJ2-7. The CDR3 sequence is 13 residues long. Per germline, CDR1 DFQATT and CDR2 SNEGSKA (reference sequence).

The gene calls are TRBV12-3 or TRBV12-4 and TRBJ2-7, with 9 bases identical to TRBD1. V shed 5 bases, J shed 3 bases, and the junction held 11 bases outside the gene matches. The CDR3 covers 16 residues. CDR3 in amino acids: CASSPAGTGTFYEQYF. CDR3 DNA sequence: TGTGCCAGCAGTCCGGCCGGGACAGGGACTTTCTACGAGCAGTACTTC.

The V gene is TRBV7-9, the J gene TRBJ1-1, with unresolved D. The CDR3 sequence is 13 residues long. V was pared by 7 bases and J by 1 base, with 10 bases between. Germline loops: CDR1 SEHNR, CDR2 FQNEAQ (reference sequence). CDR3 nucleotides: TGTGCCAGCACCCCCCGGGGGAACACTGAAGCTTTCTTT. As protein: CASTPRGNTEAFF. The variable domain in full, completed from reference TRBV7-9 and TRBJ1-1, reads DTGVSQNPRHKITKRGQNVTFRCDPISEHNRLYWYRQTLGQGPEFLTYFQNEAQLEKSRLLSDRFSAERPKGSFSTLEIQRTEQGDSAMYLCASTPRGNTEAFFGQGTRLTVV.

The V call is TRBV29-1, the J call TRBJ1-5; D possibly corresponds to TRBD1 (5 bases). CDR1 is SQVTM and CDR2 is ANQGSEA in the germline V gene. V gave up 2 bases and J gave up 2 bases, with 13 bases separating them. The CDR3 loop spans 15 amino acids. This CDR3 reads CSVELQGGGNQPQHF. CDR3 DNA: TGCAGCGTTGAATTGCAAGGAGGGGGCAATCAGCCCCAGCATTTT.

The chain couples TRBV6-1 to TRBJ2-1; 9 bases agree with TRBD2. From germline, CDR1 is MNHNS and CDR2 SASEGT. Trimming cost V 3 bases and J 10 bases; bases outside gene matches: 4. This CDR3 is 13 amino acids long. The CDR3 DNA sequence: TGTGCCAGCAGTGACGGGCGGGGGGGGGAGCAGTTCTTC. Its translation: CASSDGRGGEQFF.

The chain recombines TRBV3-1 with TRBJ1-2; TRBD1 is a possible D gene (6 bases). The CDR3 extends over 15 amino acids. V shed 2 bases and J shed 3 bases, with 13 bases lying between them. Germline CDR1 is LGHDT and CDR2 is YNNKEL (reference sequence). In DNA form, the CDR3 reads TGTGCCAGCAGCCAACCGGGGGGGACACACTATGGCTACACCTTC. Translation gives CASSQPGGTHYGYTF.

Note on this clonotype: This clone may be a read error of a much larger clone one base away. V gene TRBV27 combines with J gene TRBJ2-1, with D perhaps TRBD2 (5 bases). Trimming took 6 bases from V and 6 from J, leaving 9 bases between them. The CDR3 sequence is 12 residues long. Germline V gene data show CDR1 as MNHEY and CDR2 as SMNVEV (reference sequence). CDR3 bases: TGTGCCAGCAGGCGGACTGGCAATGAGCAGTTCTTC. Amino acid sequence: CASRRTGNEQFF.

J is TRBJ2-3 and V is TRBV5-1; D uncertain. Germline values: CDR1 SGHRS, CDR2 YFSETQ. The CDR3 is 14 amino acids. V was shortened by 0 bases and J by 2 bases, with 7 bases between the two germline ends. As DNA, the CDR3 is TGCGCCAGCAGCTTGGGAGACGCCACAGATACGCAGTATTTT. Protein sequence: CASSLGDATDTQYF.

CDR3 protein: CASTPPGGGHRYEQYF. The CDR3 region has the DNA TGTGCCAGCACCCCCCCGGGGGGAGGACATAGGTACGAGCAGTACTTC. The V call is TRBV5-5, the J call TRBJ2-4; 7 bases are a match to TRBD2. TRBJ2-7 explains the end of the DNA better; the J call may be wrong. The V gene's germline CDR1 is SGHKS and CDR2 YYEKEE (reference sequence). The CDR3 has 16 amino acids.

This chain connects TRBV7-6 to TRBJ2-5; D is ambiguous. This CDR3 comprises 12 residues. Between the trimmed V and J ends, which lost 5 bases and 5 bases, there was a span of 9 bases. Germline V lookup: CDR1 SGHVS, CDR2 FNYEAQ. The CDR3 DNA reads as TGTGCCAGCAGCCCGATCGGGGAGACCCAGTACTTC. It is translated as CASSPIGETQYF.

The chain links TRBV4-2 to TRBJ2-7; D is unclear. The V and J ends lost 0 bases and 10 bases respectively, with 10 bases between them. The CDR3 extends over 12 amino acids. The germline V gene has CDR1 LGHNA and CDR2 YNFKEQ. CDR3 nucleotides: TGTGCCAGCAGCCAAGATGGCGGCCGCCAGTACTTC. Encoded protein: CASSQDGGRQYF.

The sample holds a few counts of this clonotype. The CDR3 here is CSARDRLGAASLQETQYF. As DNA, the CDR3 is TGCAGTGCTAGAGATCGGCTAGGGGCTGCAAGTTTACAAGAGACCCAGTACTTC. The chain recombines TRBV20-1 with TRBJ2-5, with a tentative D call TRBD1 (5 bases). This CDR3 comprises 18 residues. Trimming left V 0 bases short and J 2 bases short, with 22 bases between. Per the germline V gene, CDR1 is DFQATT and CDR2 is SNEGSKA (reference sequence).

The chain couples TRBV24-1 to TRBJ2-5; D might be TRBD2 (5 bases). Germline V lookup: CDR1 KGHDR, CDR2 SFDVKD. CDR3 length: 15 amino acids. Trimming stripped 4 bases from V and 0 bases from J, with 11 bases between. The DNA for the CDR3 is TGTGCCACCAGTGACGCCAGGCGGGACCAAGAGACCCAGTACTTC. Its protein product is CATSDARRDQETQYF.

The sample holds a few counts of this clonotype. The V call is TRBV4-2, the J call TRBJ2-3; the match to TRBD2 covers 10 bases. CDR1 LGHNA and CDR2 YNFKEQ come from the germline V gene. J gave up 4 bases and V 4 bases, and 11 bases lay outside the gene matches. This CDR3 contains 17 residues. DNA for the CDR3: TGTGCCAGCAGCCCGGCCGGAGCGGGGGGGCGTCCAGATACGCAGTATTTT. It encodes CASSPAGAGGRPDTQYF.

V and J are TRBV3-1 and TRBJ2-3; no firm D call. The CDR3 spans 14 residues. Per the germline V gene, CDR1 is LGHDT and CDR2 is YNNKEL (reference sequence). Trimming left V 1 base short and J 2 bases short, with 7 bases between. CDR3 nucleotides: TGTGCCAGCAGCCAAGGTTCGTCCACAGATACGCAGTATTTT. Translation gives CASSQGSSTDTQYF.

Turning to this clonotype: The junction departs from the called germline gene at one end, perhaps through a read error. This chain uses TRBV4-1 with TRBJ2-3; the D is unclear. Looked up from germline, CDR1 is MGHRA and CDR2 is YSYEKL. The CDR3 is 16 residues long. In nucleotides, the CDR3 is TGCGCCAGCAGCCAAGATCTCAGTCTAGGCACGGATACGCAGTATTTT. It encodes CASSQDLSLGTDTQYF.

This chain links TRBV29-1 with TRBJ2-1; 13 nucleotides agree with TRBD2. The CDR3 is 17 residues long. V shed 0 bases, J shed 11 bases, and the junction held 13 bases outside the gene matches. Germline assignment: CDR1 SQVTM and CDR2 ANQGSEA. The CDR3 region is CSVEDLRTSGRMNKQFF. CDR3 bases: TGCAGCGTTGAAGACTTGCGGACTAGCGGGAGAATGAATAAGCAGTTCTTC.

The chain has TRBV7-6 and TRBJ2-3; perhaps TRBD2 as D (5 bases). Germline V gene sequence: CDR1 SGHVS, CDR2 FNYEAQ. V dropped 5 bases and J dropped 2 bases, with 11 bases sitting between them. This CDR3 is 14 amino acids long. CDR3 protein: CASSPRETTDTQYF. CDR3 sequence (DNA): TGTGCCAGCAGCCCCCGGGAAACCACAGATACGCAGTATTTT.

This clonotype was seen repeatedly, ten times or more. The chain joins TRBV12-3 or TRBV12-4 to TRBJ2-3; possible D gene TRBD2, 6 bases. This CDR3 spans 13 amino acids. Trimming removed 6 bases at V and 2 bases at J, with 9 bases between. The CDR3, as DNA: TGTGCCAGCAGAGTAGCGGCCACAGATACGCAGTATTTT. Encoded protein: CASRVAATDTQYF.

The J gene is TRBJ1-6, the V gene TRBV12-5; no clear D gene. The CDR3 contains 15 residues. V gave up 7 bases and J gave up 5 bases, with 15 bases separating them. Germline V CDR1 and CDR2: LGHNT, FRNRAP. Here the CDR3 reads CASEAGSNHNSPLHF. The CDR3 DNA reads TGTGCTAGTGAAGCGGGCAGTAACCATAATTCACCCCTCCACTTT.